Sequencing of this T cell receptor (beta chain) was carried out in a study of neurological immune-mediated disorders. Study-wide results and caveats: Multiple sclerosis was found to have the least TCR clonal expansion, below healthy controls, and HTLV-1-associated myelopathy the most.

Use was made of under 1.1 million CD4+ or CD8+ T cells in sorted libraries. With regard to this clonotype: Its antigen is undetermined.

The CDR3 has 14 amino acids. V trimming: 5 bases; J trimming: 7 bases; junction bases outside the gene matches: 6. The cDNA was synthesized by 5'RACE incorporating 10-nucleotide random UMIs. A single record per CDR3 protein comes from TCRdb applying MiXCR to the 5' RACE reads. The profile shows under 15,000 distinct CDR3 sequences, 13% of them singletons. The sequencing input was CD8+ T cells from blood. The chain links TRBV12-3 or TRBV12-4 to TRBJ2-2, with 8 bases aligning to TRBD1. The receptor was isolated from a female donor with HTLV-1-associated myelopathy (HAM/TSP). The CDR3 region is CASSNTGGGGELFF. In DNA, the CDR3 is TGTGCCAGCAGTAACACAGGGGGAGGCGGGGAGCTGTTTTTT.